This T cell receptor (beta chain) is from a study of cytomegalovirus exposure and HLA in healthy donors. The PCR had 60 Vbeta and 13 Jbeta primers. Profiling relied on immunoSEQ multiplex PCR, and the TCRdb table lists in-frame clones only, not all of them. The repertoire holds tens of thousands of clones, with roughly four fifths as singletons. CDR3 length equals 14 residues. Germline CDR1 reads SGHRS; CDR2 reads YFSETQ. J lost 6 bases, V lost 4 bases, and 6 bases had no gene match. Sequencing was done on a sample of PBMCs. The V call is TRBV5-1, the J call TRBJ2-1; 8 bases line up with TRBD1. The clonotype originates from a male donor in good health and CMV-seropositive. For the CDR3, the DNA is TGCGCCAGCAGCCAGGTCGACAGGGGCAATGAGCAGTTCTTC. It yields the protein CASSQVDRGNEQFF.